Below are 10 T cell receptor beta chains sequenced from a single sample in a study of blood T cell repertoires in COVID-19. Using immunoSEQ multiplex PCR, the repertoire was profiled, and TCRdb retains in-frame clones only, with some absent. The sample has 200,000 to 250,000 clones; nearly 90% are singletons. Source material: peripheral blood. These receptors were collected from a man between 45 and 60 years old with COVID-19, enrolled during active disease.

V and J are TRBV18 and TRBJ2-1; 11 bases are a match to TRBD2. The germline gives CDR1 KGHSH, CDR2 LQKENI. The CDR3 runs 15 residues. V shed 7 bases and J 6 bases; nucleotides not matched to a gene: 8. The CDR3 DNA sequence: TGTGCCAGCTGCCCCTTTAGCGGGGGGGCCAATGAGCAGTTCTTC. Amino acids: CASCPFSGGANEQFF.

The chain joins TRBV15 to TRBJ1-1; 9 nucleotides agree with TRBD1. V lost 0 bases, J lost 3 bases, and 5 bases stayed unmatched. CDR1 and CDR2 (germline): LNHNV, YYDKDF (reference sequence). This CDR3 spans 16 amino acids. CDR3 sequence (DNA): TGTGCCACCAGCAGAGATCCTGGACAGGGGTACACTGAAGCTTTCTTT. Translation gives CATSRDPGQGYTEAFF.

This clone was detected a few times. The V gene is TRBV10-1, the J gene TRBJ2-5; D may be TRBD1 (7 bases). Per the germline V gene, CDR1 is WNHNN and CDR2 is SYGVQD (reference sequence). V was pared by 0 bases and J by 5 bases, with 10 bases between. The CDR3 has 14 amino acids. The CDR3 loop is CASSESAGQETQYF. CDR3 in DNA: TGCGCCAGCAGTGAGTCGGCGGGACAGGAGACCCAGTACTTC.

This clone was found once. The gene calls are TRBV27 and TRBJ1-2; the D gene is possibly TRBD1 (5 bases). Germline-derived CDR1 and CDR2 are MNHEY and SMNVEV (reference sequence). Between the trimmed V and J ends, which lost 5 bases and 8 bases, there was a span of 15 bases. The CDR3 runs to 13 residues. CDR3 loop: CASSPTGVYGYTF. The CDR3 region has the DNA TGTGCCAGCAGTCCCACAGGTGTCTACGGCTACACCTTC.

This chain links TRBV30 with TRBJ2-7; D is unresolved. Trimming pared 5 bases from V and 2 bases from J, leaving 16 bases between. This CDR3 has 14 residues. The V gene's germline CDR1 is GTSNPN and CDR2 SVGIG (reference sequence). Here the CDR3 reads CAWAKSHPTYEQYF. The DNA of the CDR3 is TGTGCCTGGGCCAAGAGCCACCCAACCTACGAGCAGTACTTC.

The genes are TRBV3-1 (or the pseudogene TRBV3-2) and TRBJ2-2; D remains unclear. Germline V gene sequence: CDR1 LGHDT, CDR2 YNNKEL (reference sequence). V was trimmed by 4 bases and J by 5 bases, leaving 8 bases between them. The CDR3 spans 13 residues. In nucleotides, the CDR3 is TGTGCCAGCAGCCTCGGAGCTACCGGGGAGCTGTTTTTT. Protein: CASSLGATGELFF.

This chain uses TRBV5-1 with TRBJ2-1; TRBD1 is a possible D gene (6 bases). Germline CDR1 SGHRS, CDR2 YFSETQ. The CDR3 has 14 amino acids. The V end was cut by 4 bases, the J end by 1 base, with 9 bases between. The CDR3 nucleotides read TGCGCCAGCAGCCGGACAGTTTCCTACAATGAGCAGTTCTTC. Encoded protein: CASSRTVSYNEQFF.

This chain links TRBV25-1 with TRBJ2-1; the match to TRBD1 covers 9 bases. The CDR3 contains 16 residues. Per germline, CDR1 MGHDK and CDR2 SYGVNS. J was trimmed by 8 bases and V by 3 bases; bases with no gene match: 11. The chain's CDR3 is CASSEAPGQGGDEQFF. CDR3 sequence (DNA): TGTGCCAGCAGTGAGGCCCCGGGACAGGGAGGCGATGAGCAGTTCTTC.

The V and J genes are TRBV21-1 and TRBJ2-5; TRBD2, the table's D call, lacks a check against the DNA. TRBV21-1 is assigned pseudogene status. This CDR3 comprises 13 residues. The CDR3 region has the DNA TGTGCCAGCAGCACCTTCGGAGGAGAGACCCAGTACTTC. Protein: CASSTFGGETQYF.

This clone showed up just once. The chain has TRBV18 and TRBJ1-1; weak D call: TRBD1 (6 bases). Germline values: CDR1 KGHSH, CDR2 LQKENI. The length of the CDR3 is 14 residues. V was trimmed by 2 bases and J by 11 bases, leaving 18 bases between them. The CDR3 protein is CASSPGTGPRAAFF. The CDR3 coding sequence is TGTGCCAGCTCACCAGGAACAGGGCCCAGAGCGGCTTTCTTT.